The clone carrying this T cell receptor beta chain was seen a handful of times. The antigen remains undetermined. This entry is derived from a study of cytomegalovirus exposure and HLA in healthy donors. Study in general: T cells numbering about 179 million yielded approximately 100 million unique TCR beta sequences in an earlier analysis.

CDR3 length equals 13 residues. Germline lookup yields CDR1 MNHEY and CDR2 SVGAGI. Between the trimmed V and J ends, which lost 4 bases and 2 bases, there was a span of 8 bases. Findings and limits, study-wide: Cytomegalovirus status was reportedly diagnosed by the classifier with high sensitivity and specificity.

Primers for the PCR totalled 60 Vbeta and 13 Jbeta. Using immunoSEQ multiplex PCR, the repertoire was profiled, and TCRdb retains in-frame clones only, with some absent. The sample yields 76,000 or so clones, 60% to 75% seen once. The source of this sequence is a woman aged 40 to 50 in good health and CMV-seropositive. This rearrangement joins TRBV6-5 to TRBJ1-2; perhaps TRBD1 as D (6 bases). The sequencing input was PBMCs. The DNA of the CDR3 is TGTGCCAGCAGTTTTGGACAGAACTATGGCTACACCTTC. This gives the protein CASSFGQNYGYTF.